This T cell receptor (beta chain) was captured in a study of T cells after yellow fever vaccination. TCRdb processed the 5' RACE reads anew with MiXCR; each CDR3 protein has one entry. There are some 70,000 distinct CDR3 sequences in the sample; 5% to 8% occur only once, and roughly 35% lies in the top ten. The V segment lost 11 bases and the J segment 5 bases; nucleotides outside the gene matches: 7. Germline V gives CDR1 ENHRY, CDR2 SYGVKD. The CDR3 loop spans 13 amino acids. V usage is TRBV10-3 and J usage is TRBJ2-4, with 9 bases aligning to TRBD2. The sequence derives from a man younger than 35 who received the YFV17D yellow fever vaccine. Specimen: CD8+ T cells sorted from PBMCs, collected about 41 days after the first yellow fever vaccination. The CDR3 here is CAAAGGLENIQYF. In DNA form, the CDR3 reads TGTGCCGCAGCGGGGGGATTGGAAAACATTCAGTACTTC.